These 12 T cell receptor beta chains were all obtained from the same sample, sequenced in a study of cytomegalovirus exposure and HLA in healthy donors. Primers for the PCR totalled 60 Vbeta and 13 Jbeta. Sequenced by immunoSEQ multiplex PCR; TCRdb stores in-frame clones only, minus some. The data contain approximately 90,000 clones, about 74% of them singletons. Specimen: PBMCs. The receptors originated from a man aged 35 to 55 in good health and CMV-seronegative.

The chain uses TRBV6-5 and TRBJ1-6, with D possibly matching TRBD1 (5 bases). The CDR3 is 14 amino acids. Germline CDR1 and CDR2: MNHEY and SVGAGI. V was clipped by 0 bases and J by 14 bases, with 14 bases between them. The CDR3 here is CASSYSGLGETLHF. CDR3 nucleotide sequence: TGTGCCAGCAGTTACTCGGGACTCGGAGAGACCCTCCACTTT.

The J gene is TRBJ2-7, the V gene TRBV20-1; a weak D match, TRBD1 (6 bases). From germline, CDR1 is DFQATT and CDR2 SNEGSKA (reference sequence). There are 11 residues in the CDR3. V was cut by 5 bases and J by 3 bases, with 8 bases left in between. CDR3 residues: CSAGDNYEQYF. The CDR3 DNA sequence: TGCAGTGCTGGGGACAACTACGAGCAGTACTTC.

The gene calls are TRBV27 and TRBJ1-6; D is unresolved. V was pared by 6 bases and J by 5 bases, with 14 bases between. Looked up from germline, CDR1 is MNHEY and CDR2 is SMNVEV (reference sequence). This CDR3 spans 15 amino acids. The CDR3, as DNA: TGTGCCAGCAGCCGACCCCCGGGGAATAATTCACCCCTCCACTTT. Its protein product is CASSRPPGNNSPLHF.

This clone was seen a handful of times. The chain has TRBV7-9 and TRBJ1-5, with D possibly TRBD1 on 6 matching bases. The V end lost 0 bases, the J end lost 4 bases, and 7 bases lay between the germline ends. Germline lookup yields CDR1 SEHNR and CDR2 FQNEAQ (reference sequence). CDR3 size: 14 residues. Here the CDR3 DNA reads TGTGCCAGCAGCTTAGCGGACAGAAATCAGCCCCAGCATTTT. It codes for CASSLADRNQPQHF.

This chain uses TRBV7-8 with TRBJ1-6; TRBD1 is a possible D gene (5 bases). V shed 0 bases and J shed 11 bases, with 20 bases lying between them. Germline assignment: CDR1 SGHVS and CDR2 FQNEAQ. The CDR3 covers 17 residues. CDR3 DNA: TGTGCCAGCAGCTTAGCTGTGGTCCTGAGGGGAGGGCCACCCCTCCACTTT. It yields the protein CASSLAVVLRGGPPLHF.

This sequence joins TRBV6-6 and TRBJ2-5, with TRBD2 matching over 7 bases. CDR3 length equals 15 residues. The germline gives CDR1 MNHNY, CDR2 SVGAGI (reference sequence). V shed 1 base, J shed 0 bases, and the junction held 2 bases outside the gene matches. CDR3 nucleotides: TGTGCCAGCAGTTACTGGGGGGGGTACCAAGAGACCCAGTACTTC. Protein sequence: CASSYWGGYQETQYF.

The chain uses TRBV27 and TRBJ1-2, with a tentative D call TRBD1 (6 bases). CDR3 length equals 18 residues. The V and J ends lost 5 bases and 4 bases respectively, with 26 bases between them. Germline values: CDR1 MNHEY, CDR2 SMNVEV (reference sequence). In DNA form, the CDR3 reads TGTGCCAGCAGTCCGCTTCCTGACAGGACAGATGTTGGCTATGGCTACACCTTC. Its translation is CASSPLPDRTDVGYGYTF.

The chain joins TRBV19 to TRBJ2-7, with 11 bases matching TRBD2. The length of the CDR3 is 15 residues. The ends lost 6 bases at V and 0 bases at J; junction bases unmatched: 4. Germline V CDR1 and CDR2: LNHDA, SQIVND (reference sequence). The CDR3 is CASSPSGGSSYEQYF. The CDR3 bases are TGTGCCAGTAGCCCTAGCGGGGGGAGCTCCTACGAGCAGTACTTC.

The V gene is TRBV7-2, the J gene TRBJ1-1; D might be TRBD1 (5 bases). V shed 5 bases and J shed 1 base, with 14 bases lying between them. Germline CDR1 reads SGHTA; CDR2 reads FQGNSA. The CDR3 extends over 15 amino acids. This CDR3 is CASSPQALGNTEAFF. CDR3 nucleotide sequence: TGTGCCAGCAGCCCACAGGCCCTTGGGAACACTGAAGCTTTCTTT. The full variable domain, completed using reference TRBV7-2 and TRBJ1-1, is GAGVSQSPSNKVTEKGKDVELRCDPISGHTALYWYRQSLGQGLEFLIYFQGNSAPDKSGLPSDRFSAERTGGSVSTLTIQRTQQEDSAVYLCASSPQALGNTEAFFGQGTRLTVV.

V gene TRBV7-2 combines with J gene TRBJ1-1; a possible D gene is TRBD1 (5 bases). The germline CDR1 and CDR2 sequences are SGHTA and FQGNSA. The V and J ends lost 5 bases and 4 bases respectively, with 14 bases between them. This CDR3 spans 14 amino acids. CDR3 sequence reads: CASSRVGGGTEAFF. The DNA of the CDR3 is TGTGCCAGCAGCAGGGTGGGGGGAGGCACTGAAGCTTTCTTT.

This chain joins TRBV5-8 and TRBJ1-1; TRBD1 aligns across 9 bases. The CDR3 sequence is 17 residues long. Germline loops: CDR1 SGHTS, CDR2 YDEGEE. The V segment lost 3 bases and the J segment 1 base; nucleotides outside the gene matches: 10. This chain's CDR3 is CASSSSRRTGANTEAFF. CDR3 sequence (DNA): TGTGCCAGCAGCTCCTCCCGGCGGACAGGGGCGAACACTGAAGCTTTCTTT.

CDR3 DNA: TGTGCCAGCAGTTTAGAGGGTCGGTATGGCTACACCTTC. It encodes CASSLEGRYGYTF. The chain joins TRBV27 to TRBJ1-2; D gene uncertain. The CDR3 extends over 13 amino acids. Germline CDR1 is MNHEY and CDR2 is SMNVEV (reference sequence). Trimming removed 2 bases from V and 5 bases from J, with 9 bases in between.